The 16 T cell receptor beta chains presented below share a single source sample, sequenced in a study of T cell responses to AZD1222 COVID-19 vaccine. Some clones are missing from TCRdb's copy, which holds only in-frame ones; the method was immunoSEQ multiplex PCR. The repertoire holds roughly 140,000 clones, with 80% to 95% as singletons. Sequencing used peripheral blood, obtained on day 0 of AZD1222 vaccination. Receptors were obtained from an adult in good health.

The chain has TRBV7-3 and TRBJ2-3; 8 nucleotides agree with TRBD1. V was clipped by 5 bases and J by 0 bases; unmatched bases: 1. Germline V gene sequence: CDR1 SGHTA, CDR2 FQGTGA. The CDR3 covers 14 residues. In DNA form, the CDR3 reads TGTGCCAGCAGCCGACAGGGGAGCACAGATACGCAGTATTTT. Translated, it gives CASSRQGSTDTQYF.

The table lists this clone with a few counts. This chain links TRBV4-2 with TRBJ1-3; 7 nucleotides agree with TRBD1. Trimming at V came to 3 bases and at J to 3 bases, leaving 8 bases not matched to a gene. In germline, CDR1 is LGHNA, CDR2 YNFKEQ. The CDR3 is 16 residues long. Here the CDR3 reads CASSHQRDSVGNTIYF. The CDR3 bases are TGTGCCAGCAGCCACCAACGGGACAGCGTTGGAAACACCATATATTTT.

This chain uses TRBV28 with TRBJ2-5, with D possibly being TRBD2 (7 bases). Per the germline V gene, CDR1 is MDHEN and CDR2 is SYDVKM. The V end was cut by 1 base, the J end by 5 bases, with 23 bases between. The CDR3 consists of 18 residues. In DNA, the CDR3 is TGTGCCAGCAGTTTATACCGGGGGGCAGGTGCCGTTCGGGAGACCCAGTACTTC. Amino acid sequence: CASSLYRGAGAVRETQYF.

This rearrangement joins TRBV9 to TRBJ2-3; 8 positions agree with TRBD1. The CDR3 runs 13 residues. Trimming cost V 7 bases and J 3 bases; bases outside gene matches: 4. Germline CDR1 reads SGDLS; CDR2 reads YYNGEE. CDR3 DNA sequence: TGTGCCAGCGGTGGGACAGGTACAGATACGCAGTATTTT. Its protein product is CASGGTGTDTQYF.

The V and J genes are TRBV28 and TRBJ1-6; TRBD1 matches at 7 bases. This CDR3 contains 16 residues. The trim removed 2 bases at V and 6 bases at J, leaving 7 bases unmatched. CDR1 is MDHEN, CDR2 SYDVKM, per germline. CDR3 protein: CASSLGDSYSNSPLHF. The CDR3 nucleotides read TGTGCCAGCAGTTTAGGGGACAGCTATAGTAATTCACCCCTCCACTTT. Variable domain in full (rest from reference TRBV28 and TRBJ1-6): DVKVTQSSRYLVKRTGEKVFLECVQDMDHENMFWYRQDPGLGLRLIYFSYDVKMKEKGDIPEGYSVSREKKERFSLILESASTNQTSMYLCASSLGDSYSNSPLHFGNGTRLTVT.

The chain is built from TRBV27 and TRBJ1-2; no clear D. Trimming cost V 6 bases and J 1 base, with 24 bases left between them. The germline V gene encodes CDR1 MNHEY and CDR2 SMNVEV (reference sequence). The CDR3 has 18 amino acids. The CDR3 spells CASRHHRPEKFLNYGYTF. The CDR3 DNA reads as TGTGCCAGCAGGCACCACCGGCCCGAAAAGTTCCTTAACTATGGCTACACCTTC.

V gene TRBV28 combines with J gene TRBJ2-1; D call uncertain. With 4 bases removed from V and 3 bases from J, the gap between germline ends came to 10 bases. CDR1 and CDR2 from the germline V gene are MDHEN and SYDVKM. The CDR3 spans 14 residues. In nucleotides, the CDR3 is TGTGCCAGCAGTTACCGTAATGGCTACAATGAGCAGTTCTTC. This sequence encodes CASSYRNGYNEQFF.

J is TRBJ2-3 and V is TRBV28; perhaps TRBD1 as D (6 bases). V was shortened by 3 bases and J by 2 bases, with 15 bases between the two germline ends. Germline-derived CDR1 and CDR2 are MDHEN and SYDVKM. The CDR3 is made up of 16 amino acids. This CDR3 is CASSFSWAGDTDTQYF. CDR3 nucleotides: TGTGCCAGCAGTTTCAGTTGGGCAGGGGACACAGATACGCAGTATTTT.

CDR3 region: CSVAEHEQFF. The CDR3 DNA reads as TGCAGCGTTGCTGAGCATGAGCAGTTCTTC. V gene TRBV29-1 combines with J gene TRBJ2-1; D unclear. Trimming took 4 bases from V and 8 from J, leaving 6 bases between them. From germline, CDR1 is SQVTM and CDR2 ANQGSEA. This CDR3 spans 10 amino acids.

The chain links TRBV7-8 to TRBJ2-1; 12 bases fit TRBD2. The CDR3 runs to 16 residues. Trimming took 0 bases from V and 9 from J; bases not matched to a gene: 6. Per the germline V gene, CDR1 is SGHVS and CDR2 is FQNEAQ. The CDR3 DNA sequence: TGTGCCAGCAGCTTAGCTAGACTAGCGGGAGTGAGTGAGCAGTTCTTC. This sequence encodes CASSLARLAGVSEQFF.

CDR3 nucleotides: TGTGCCAGCAGTTTACCAGGGGCCGTCGGGGAGCTGTTTTTT. Translated: CASSLPGAVGELFF. This chain connects TRBV28 to TRBJ2-2; D may be TRBD1 (6 bases). In germline, CDR1 is MDHEN, CDR2 SYDVKM. Between the trimmed V and J ends, which lost 2 bases and 7 bases, there was a span of 11 bases. The CDR3 length is 14 residues.

Here the CDR3 DNA reads TGCAGCGTCCATGGACTAGCGGCGTACAATGAGCAGTTCTTC. Translating it yields CSVHGLAAYNEQFF. The chain carries TRBV29-1 and TRBJ2-1; TRBD2 aligns across 10 bases. V was pared by 6 bases and J by 4 bases, with 6 bases of the junction left unmatched. CDR3 length: 14 residues. In germline, CDR1 is SQVTM, CDR2 ANQGSEA.

This clone was counted a single time. This rearrangement joins TRBV19 to TRBJ2-7; D gene uncertain. The CDR3 covers 13 residues. V dropped 6 bases and J dropped 1 base, with 10 bases sitting between them. The germline V gene encodes CDR1 LNHDA and CDR2 SQIVND (reference sequence). CDR3 nucleotides: TGTGCCAGTAGCTCCTCTCAGTCCTACGAGCAGTACTTC. It codes for CASSSSQSYEQYF.

The chain has TRBV3-1 (or the pseudogene TRBV3-2) and TRBJ1-2; D not certain. Looked up from germline, CDR1 is LGHDT and CDR2 is YNNKEL (reference sequence). The CDR3 is 15 amino acids. The V end was cut by 2 bases, the J end by 0 bases, with 10 bases between. The CDR3 loop reads CASSQILVPNYGYTF. The CDR3 bases are TGTGCCAGCAGCCAAATCCTAGTGCCTAACTATGGCTACACCTTC.

V usage is TRBV6-5 and J usage is TRBJ2-7; TRBD1 agrees at 9 bases. Germline V lookup: CDR1 MNHEY, CDR2 SVGAGI. The CDR3 has 14 residues. The junction had 8 bases not matched to a gene; V was cut back by 7 bases and J by 4 bases. CDR3 nucleotide sequence: TGTGCCAGCACCAGAGGACAGGGGATTTACGAGCAGTACTTC. Translating it yields CASTRGQGIYEQYF.

The CDR3 region is CASSKPGRDEQYF. The CDR3 nucleotides are TGTGCCAGCTCCAAACCAGGGAGGGACGAGCAGTACTTC. This chain joins TRBV18 and TRBJ2-7, with 7 bases fitting TRBD2. Germline CDR1 is KGHSH and CDR2 is LQKENI. V was pared by 6 bases and J by 5 bases, with 7 bases of the junction left unmatched. This CDR3 is built from 13 residues.